These 21 T cell receptor beta chains were sequenced from one sample in a study of T cells in Graves' hyperthyroidism and ophthalmopathy. Template material for amplifying TCR beta CDR3 regions consisted of RNA transcripts. Researchers ran a first-round RT-PCR on the TCR CDR3 using the HTBI primer set. In TCRdb, the multiplex PCR reads were re-called with MiXCR into one record per CDR3 protein. The table shows around 430,000 distinct CDR3 sequences, with just under 15% occurring only once. The sequenced material came from blood. All receptors derive from a woman aged 25 to 39 with Graves' hyperthyroidism.

This clonotype was counted many times. The chain has TRBV30 and TRBJ2-1; 9 bases match TRBD2. After removal of 8 bases from V and 6 bases from J, the junction contained 8 bases not matched to a gene. CDR3 size: 13 residues. CDR1 is GTSNPN, CDR2 SVGIG, per germline (reference sequence). Here the CDR3 reads CAGSGGGVNEQFF. The CDR3 DNA follows: TGTGCCGGATCAGGCGGGGGGGTCAATGAGCAGTTCTTC.

The chain is built from TRBV28 and TRBJ1-3; 12 nucleotides align to TRBD1. The germline CDR1 and CDR2 sequences are MDHEN and SYDVKM. With V trimmed by 5 bases and J by 8 bases, 7 bases remained unmatched. This CDR3 contains 15 residues. DNA of the CDR3: TGTGCCAGCAGTCCCCACGGGACAGGGGGCCACACCATATATTTT. As protein: CASSPHGTGGHTIYF.

In its sample, this clonotype was seen many times. V usage is TRBV20-1 and J usage is TRBJ1-1; D perhaps matches TRBD1 (6 bases). V was shortened by 6 bases and J by 12 bases, with 17 bases between the two germline ends. The germline gives CDR1 DFQATT, CDR2 SNEGSKA (reference sequence). The CDR3 loop spans 11 amino acids. CDR3 protein: CSAAPGHGTFF. The CDR3 DNA reads TGCAGTGCCGCACCGGGACATGGAACTTTCTTT.

This clonotype has more than one count but fewer than ten. The chain recombines TRBV5-6 with TRBJ2-1; D is uncertain. CDR3 length: 16 residues. The V end was cut by 4 bases, the J end by 2 bases, with 16 bases between. Germline-derived CDR1 and CDR2 are SGHDT and YYEEEE. The CDR3 loop is CASSMDSDNPYNEQFF. In DNA, the CDR3 is TGTGCCAGCAGCATGGATTCGGATAACCCCTACAATGAGCAGTTCTTC.

This clonotype was detected many times. The DNA for the CDR3 is TGTGCCAGCTCACCGTCCCCTAATTCAGATACGCAGTATTTT. This encodes CASSPSPNSDTQYF. This chain links TRBV18 with TRBJ2-3; D gene ambiguous. Germline V gives CDR1 KGHSH, CDR2 LQKENI. The CDR3 contains 14 residues. The ends were cut back, 3 bases at V and 4 bases at J, with 11 bases in the middle.

This clonotype was seen a handful of times. This sequence joins TRBV7-9 and TRBJ2-1; the D is unclear. This CDR3 spans 13 amino acids. Per germline, CDR1 SEHNR and CDR2 FQNEAQ (reference sequence). Trimming cost V 3 bases and J 4 bases, with 7 bases left between them. In DNA, the CDR3 is TGTGCCAGCAGCTTGACCGTATACAATGAGCAGTTCTTC. It specifies CASSLTVYNEQFF.

This clonotype was observed many times. J is TRBJ2-7 and V is TRBV24-1; a weak D match, TRBD2 (6 bases). Germline CDR1 reads KGHDR; CDR2 reads SFDVKD. The CDR3 runs to 14 residues. The V gene lost 5 bases and the J gene lost 7 bases, with 17 bases spanning the gap. The CDR3 DNA sequence: TGTGCCACCAGTGCGGGAGACAGACTCTGGGAGCAGTACTTC. Encoded protein: CATSAGDRLWEQYF.

The chain links TRBV7-9 to TRBJ2-7, with 9 bases lining up with TRBD2. The CDR3 is made up of 16 amino acids. The V segment lost 5 bases and the J segment 4 bases; nucleotides outside the gene matches: 12. Germline V gene data show CDR1 as SEHNR and CDR2 as FQNEAQ (reference sequence). The CDR3, as DNA: TGTGCCAGCAGCCGGTTCTTGGGTAGCGGGAGTTACGAGCAGTACTTC. Residues: CASSRFLGSGSYEQYF. Supplemented by reference TRBV7-9 and TRBJ2-7, the full variable domain reads DTGVSQNPRHKITKRGQNVTFRCDPISEHNRLYWYRQTLGQGPEFLTYFQNEAQLEKSRLLSDRFSAERPKGSFSTLEIQRTEQGDSAMYLCASSRFLGSGSYEQYFGPGTRLTVT.

This clonotype was picked up a small number of times. The chain carries TRBV2 and TRBJ2-3, with D unresolved. The CDR3 spans 14 residues. Trimming shortened V by 4 bases and J by 1 base, and 9 bases separated the two germline ends. The V gene's germline CDR1 is SNHLY and CDR2 FYNNEI. This CDR3 reads CASSGDWGTDTQYF. The CDR3 DNA sequence: TGTGCCAGCAGTGGGGATTGGGGCACAGATACGCAGTATTTT.

This clonotype was recorded a few times. This chain joins TRBV7-9 and TRBJ2-7; weak D call: TRBD1 (5 bases). The CDR3 contains 12 residues. The germline CDR1 and CDR2 sequences are SEHNR and FQNEAQ (reference sequence). V shed 6 bases and J shed 5 bases, with 11 bases lying between them. CDR3 in amino acids: CASSVRVDEQYF. CDR3 nucleotides: TGTGCCAGCAGTGTCAGGGTGGACGAGCAGTACTTC. The whole variable domain, remainder taken from reference TRBV7-9 and TRBJ2-7, is DTGVSQNPRHKITKRGQNVTFRCDPISEHNRLYWYRQTLGQGPEFLTYFQNEAQLEKSRLLSDRFSAERPKGSFSTLEIQRTEQGDSAMYLCASSVRVDEQYFGPGTRLTVT.

The chain recombines TRBV9 with TRBJ2-3, with D perhaps matching TRBD2 (5 bases). V dropped 4 bases and J dropped 1 base, with 22 bases sitting between them. Germline V gene data show CDR1 as SGDLS and CDR2 as YYNGEE. This CDR3 comprises 18 residues. The CDR3 DNA follows: TGTGCCAGCAGCCCTACCCCCGTCGTTGCGGGCCGCACAGATACGCAGTATTTT. Protein: CASSPTPVVAGRTDTQYF.

This chain joins TRBV4-2 and TRBJ2-7, with D uncertain. The CDR3 consists of 14 residues. Germline loops: CDR1 LGHNA, CDR2 YNFKEQ. The V end was cut by 0 bases, the J end by 5 bases, with 11 bases between. The CDR3 spells CASSQDLLLNEQYF. In DNA, the CDR3 is TGTGCCAGCAGCCAAGATCTCCTCCTGAACGAGCAGTACTTC.

The V and J genes are TRBV7-2 and TRBJ1-1; a possible D gene is TRBD1 (5 bases). V lost 3 bases, J lost 5 bases, and 10 bases lay in between. The CDR3 has 13 residues. The germline V gene encodes CDR1 SGHTA and CDR2 FQGNSA. This chain's CDR3 is CASSFNQGTEAFF. The CDR3 nucleotides are TGTGCCAGCAGCTTCAATCAGGGAACTGAAGCTTTCTTT.

This chain uses TRBV5-1 with TRBJ1-4; TRBD1 is a possible D gene (5 bases). The CDR3 is 17 amino acids. Trimming removed 2 bases at V and 3 bases at J, with 17 bases between. Germline V gene data show CDR1 as SGHRS and CDR2 as YFSETQ. The CDR3: CASSFLPGRVSNEKLFF. The CDR3 DNA sequence: TGCGCCAGCAGCTTCCTGCCAGGGAGGGTGTCTAATGAAAAACTGTTTTTT.

This clonotype has more than one count but fewer than ten. The chain couples TRBV6-2 or TRBV6-3 to TRBJ2-1, with 12 bases aligning to TRBD1. Germline values: CDR1 MNHEY, CDR2 SVGEGT. V was clipped by 6 bases and J by 8 bases; unmatched bases: 8. The CDR3 runs to 15 residues. The CDR3 here is CASRPGQGAGDEQFF. The DNA for the CDR3 is TGTGCCAGCAGACCGGGACAGGGGGCGGGAGATGAGCAGTTCTTC.

This sequence joins TRBV10-3 and TRBJ2-2, with D possibly being TRBD2 (6 bases). The germline gives CDR1 ENHRY, CDR2 SYGVKD. The CDR3 sequence is 14 residues long. V was trimmed by 0 bases and J by 6 bases, leaving 8 bases between them. The CDR3 DNA reads as TGTGCCATCAGTGAGTCCGGCGGGGCCGGGGAGCTGTTTTTT. As protein: CAISESGGAGELFF.

This clonotype has a handful of counts. The chain joins TRBV24-1 to TRBJ2-1; TRBD2 matches at 7 bases. This CDR3 comprises 14 residues. Unmatched junction bases numbered 2, after V lost 6 bases and J lost 1 base. Germline CDR1 is KGHDR and CDR2 is SFDVKD. The CDR3 DNA is TGTGCCACCAGTAGGACTAGTTCCTACAATGAGCAGTTCTTC. Translating gives CATSRTSSYNEQFF.

In its sample, this clonotype was seen a few times. V gene TRBV7-8 combines with J gene TRBJ2-7; tentative D call: TRBD2 (5 bases). The CDR3 has 16 amino acids. Deletions cut 1 base from V and 2 bases from J, with 15 bases between. Germline CDR1 and CDR2: SGHVS and FQNEAQ. The CDR3 DNA sequence: TGTGCCAGCAGCTTAGTGGTTAGCGCCCTCCCCTACGAGCAGTACTTC. Translating it yields CASSLVVSALPYEQYF.

This clonotype has just a few counts. V gene TRBV20-1 combines with J gene TRBJ1-5; TRBD1 is a possible D gene (5 bases). V lost 3 bases and J lost 0, with 15 bases in between. CDR1 DFQATT and CDR2 SNEGSKA come from the germline V gene (reference sequence). There are 16 residues in the CDR3. The CDR3 DNA reads as TGCAGTGCTAGGGGACCGACGGTGGATAGCAATCAGCCCCAGCATTTT. This gives the protein CSARGPTVDSNQPQHF.

The V and J genes are TRBV7-9 and TRBJ1-1; TRBD1 is a possible D gene (6 bases). V was shortened by 5 bases and J by 4 bases, with 14 bases between the two germline ends. The CDR3 length is 14 residues. The V gene's germline CDR1 is SEHNR and CDR2 FQNEAQ (reference sequence). CDR3 loop: CASSERRGSTEAFF. CDR3 DNA: TGTGCCAGCAGCGAAAGGAGGGGGAGCACTGAAGCTTTCTTT.

This clonotype was found many times. The chain couples TRBV12-3 or TRBV12-4 to TRBJ2-5; 9 nucleotides line up with TRBD2. V trimming: 6 bases; J trimming: 3 bases; junction bases outside the gene matches: 11. There are 16 residues in the CDR3. CDR3 sequence (DNA): TGTGCCAGCAGCCCTGGGGGTGGCGGGGGGGAAGAGACCCAGTACTTC. Translating gives CASSPGGGGGEETQYF.